This TCR beta chain was observed in a study of beta chain features in type 1 diabetes (dated by TCRdb to the late 2010s). With respect to the entire study: Mean age, gender distribution, total cell number and subset yield were not different between patients and healthy donors. The study compared TCRB repertoires of sorted circulating CD4+ T cell subsets between recently diagnosed type 1 diabetes patients and matched healthy donors. Regulatory and stem cell-like memory subsets were isolated from only 8 patients and roughly 8 healthy donors, whereas naive and central memory subsets came from all 30 or so donors. A total of about 100,000,000 sorted cells were examined across all samples, and RNA yield correlated strongly with the number of cells per subset.

General findings and caveats noted by the study authors: Because the HLA sub-analyses included only small numbers of individuals, any influence of HLA type on TCRB rearrangement was left unresolved. Shorter templates might have been favored by PCR, but patient and control samples were amplified and corrected together, so both groups would have been affected equally by any skew. Naive, central memory and regulatory TCRB repertoires appeared to be more similar among patients than among healthy donors. At VDJ recombination sites, patients with type 1 diabetes made fewer insertions and deleted more nucleotides, a pattern implying thymic rearrangement abnormalities. A moderate but significant shortening of TCRB CDR3 length was observed in type 1 diabetes patients in all four CD4+ subsets. Because cDNA was sequenced instead of genomic DNA, activated cells with high expression could be over-represented, although the groups did not differ in activation or CD3 levels.

The High Capacity cDNA Reverse Transcription Kit was used to reverse transcribe all of the isolated RNA, meaning that expressed TCRB transcripts were what got sequenced. Deep immunoSEQ sequencing was applied to naive, central memory and regulatory T cell samples, giving an average of about 3.8 million total reads per sample. Sorted cells were lysed in RLT buffer, and RNA was extracted using DNase-treated RNeasy Micro or Mini kits according to cell number. Each cell subset was processed on its own to prevent cross-contamination, while patient and healthy donor samples were processed together. TCRB sequences were amplified from cDNA with the immunoSEQ multiplex PCR, producing 87-bp fragments spanning the CDR3 region. Amplicons were sequenced on the Illumina HiSeq platform. The original pipeline was this. PCR bias was computationally corrected using synthetic template baselines, reads within Hamming distance 2 were collapsed, and singletons that could not be merged were discarded. Reads were aligned against IMGT so that V, D and J genes, CDR3 length and insertions or deletions at six rearrangement sites could be assigned. Clonotype counts were normalized to sorted cell number within each subset before computing true diversity and Gini coefficients with the tcR R package. Repertoire sharing was quantified using the overlap coefficient calculated on TCRB nucleotide sequences. As a proxy for the pre-selection repertoire, out-of-frame TCRB sequences from naive cells were analyzed. Drawn from immuneACCESS, this table holds only the in-frame rearrangements with V and J called that TCRdb kept. Clones are partly lost; checked studies trace under half to an unresolved V gene and leave the rest unexplained. That table is the source of V, J and clone size, and D and trimming were worked out from the DNA. Across this sample there are some 410,000 clones, with about 15% seen only once. Jointly, the top ten make up about 0.04% of the sample.

A single peripheral blood draw of about 116 mL on average was collected from each donor into heparinised tubes. Using a panel that included CD45RO, CCR7, CD25, CD127, CD95 and CD27, naive, central memory, regulatory and stem cell-like memory CD4+ T cells were sorted on a BD FACSAria II. A purity above 98% was achieved for all sorted populations. PBMCs were separated immediately by Lymphoprep density gradient centrifugation and were stained directly, without being cultured. So that batch effects would be minimized, each experiment stained and sorted samples in pairs, pairing one healthy donor with one patient. On this clone itself: No antigen is known for it. Base-call qualities are not available, and no considerably larger clone is one nucleotide away.

The CDR3 runs 14 residues from the cysteine to the phenylalanine. Kept here is only the CDR3 DNA, which spans 42 bases and is read in frame from base 1. Per the germline V gene, ENHRY is the CDR1 and SYGVKD is the CDR2. Trimming at the junction amounts to 0 bases on V and 6 bases on J, and the germline ends lie 9 bases apart. The sequence is built from TRBV10-3 and TRBJ2-1, with the identity of the D gene unclear. The source of this sequence is a young man in good health. The sequencing input was naive CD4+ T cells from blood. The sample's cell subset or site label, decoded: true naive CD4+ T cells. The sequenced DNA: TGTGCCATCAGTGAGTCACTCCTGGGCAATGAGCAGTTCTTC. It translates to CAISESLLGNEQFF.